This T cell receptor (beta chain) was sequenced for a study of cytomegalovirus exposure and HLA in healthy donors. Across the whole study: A preliminary data release comprised tens of millions of unique TCRs obtained from HLA-typed donors. Overall study results and limits: A few V segments could not be told apart, such as TRBV6-2 and TRBV6-3, and were left out.

As concerns this clone: Its antigen remains unidentified.

Germline V gives CDR1 SGHTS, CDR2 YDEGEE. The V segment lost 1 base and the J segment 5 bases; nucleotides outside the gene matches: 17. This CDR3 is built from 19 residues. PCR primers comprised 60 Vbeta and 13 Jbeta primers. Method: immunoSEQ multiplex PCR; TCRdb's copy keeps in-frame clones and lacks some. This sample has around 130,000 clones, with around 83% found just once. Sequenced sample: PBMCs. This sequence originates from a young woman in good health and CMV-seropositive. The J gene is TRBJ2-2, the V gene TRBV5-8; 7 nucleotides match TRBD1. CDR3 sequence reads: CASSLYGQAPRGWTGELFF. CDR3 DNA: TGTGCCAGCAGCTTGTACGGACAGGCCCCCCGAGGGTGGACCGGGGAGCTGTTTTTT. The full variable domain, its missing parts supplied by reference TRBV5-8 and TRBJ2-2, is EAGVTQSPTHLIKTRGQQATLRCSPISGHTSVYWYQQALGLGLQFLLWYDEGEERNRGNFPPRFSGRQFPNYSSELNVNALELEDSALYLCASSLYGQAPRGWTGELFFGEGSRLTVL.